This TCR beta chain originates from a study of T cells in Graves' hyperthyroidism and ophthalmopathy. Patients having uncontrolled infection, another autoimmune disease, pregnancy or lactation were not included. Clinical symptoms, serum thyroxine, TRAb, thyroid ultrasound and orbital computed tomography established diagnosis. TCR beta CDR3 regions were amplified from RNA transcripts. Primed by the HTBI set, a first-round RT-PCR was run on the TCR CDR3. TCRdb redid the calling of the multiplex PCR reads with MiXCR, one entry per CDR3 protein. The sample includes about 640,000 distinct CDR3 sequences, less than 25% seen only once; the top ten take more than 30%. Study outcomes and limitations: Blood also held most thyroid clonotypes expanded beyond 0.001.

This clonotype has ten or more counts. What it recognizes is unknown. There are 14 residues in the CDR3. Germline CDR1 reads GTSNPN; CDR2 reads SVGIG (reference sequence). Losses at the gene ends were 1 base for V and 4 bases for J; bases not matched to a gene: 2. The origin of this receptor is a man aged 25-45 years with Graves' ophthalmopathy. The sequencing sample was made of blood. The rearrangement uses TRBV30 and TRBJ2-1, with 9 bases that match TRBD2. The CDR3 protein is CAWSDLAGYNEQFF. The DNA of the CDR3 is TGTGCCTGGAGTGATCTAGCGGGATACAATGAGCAGTTCTTC.